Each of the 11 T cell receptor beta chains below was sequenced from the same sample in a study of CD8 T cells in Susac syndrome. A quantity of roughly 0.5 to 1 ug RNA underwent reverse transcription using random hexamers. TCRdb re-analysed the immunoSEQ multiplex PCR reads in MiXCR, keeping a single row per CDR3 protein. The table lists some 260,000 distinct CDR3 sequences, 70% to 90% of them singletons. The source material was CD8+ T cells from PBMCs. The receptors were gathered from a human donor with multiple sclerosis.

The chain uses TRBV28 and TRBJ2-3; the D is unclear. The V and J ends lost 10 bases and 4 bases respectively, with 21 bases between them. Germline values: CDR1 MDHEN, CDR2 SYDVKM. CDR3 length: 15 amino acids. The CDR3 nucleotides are TGTGCCACCAAAGGCCAGTTTTCTAGTCCAGATACGCAGTATTTT. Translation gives CATKGQFSSPDTQYF.

As DNA, the CDR3 is TGCAGTGCTAGAGATACATTTTATAGCAATCAGCCCCAGCATTTT. Translation: CSARDTFYSNQPQHF. The V call is TRBV20-1, the J call TRBJ1-5; D remains unclear. The CDR3 spans 15 residues. Trimming took 0 bases from V and 0 from J, leaving 9 bases between them. Germline CDR1 DFQATT, CDR2 SNEGSKA (reference sequence).

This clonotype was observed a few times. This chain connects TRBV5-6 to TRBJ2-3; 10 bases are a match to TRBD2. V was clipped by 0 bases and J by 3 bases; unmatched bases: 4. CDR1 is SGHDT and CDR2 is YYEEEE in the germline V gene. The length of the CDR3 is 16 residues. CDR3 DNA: TGTGCCAGCAGCTTGGAACTAGCGGGAATAACAGATACGCAGTATTTT. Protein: CASSLELAGITDTQYF.

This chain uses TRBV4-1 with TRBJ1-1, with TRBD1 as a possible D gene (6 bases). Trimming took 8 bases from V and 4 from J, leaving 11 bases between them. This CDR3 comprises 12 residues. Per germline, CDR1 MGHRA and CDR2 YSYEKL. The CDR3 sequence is CASGRGSTEAFF. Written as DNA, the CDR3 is TGCGCCAGCGGTAGGGGGAGCACTGAAGCTTTCTTT.

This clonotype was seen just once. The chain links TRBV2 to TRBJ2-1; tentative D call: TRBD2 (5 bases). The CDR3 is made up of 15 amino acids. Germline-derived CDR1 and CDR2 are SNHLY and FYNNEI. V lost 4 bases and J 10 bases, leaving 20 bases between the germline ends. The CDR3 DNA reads TGTGCCAGCAGTGCCCCACTAGGGATTGAACGCGAGCAGTTCTTC. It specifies CASSAPLGIEREQFF.

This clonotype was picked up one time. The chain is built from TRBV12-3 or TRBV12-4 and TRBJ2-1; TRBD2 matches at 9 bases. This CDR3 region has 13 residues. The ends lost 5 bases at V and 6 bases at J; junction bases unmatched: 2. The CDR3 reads CASSSGRLNEQFF. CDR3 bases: TGTGCCAGCAGTAGCGGGAGGCTCAATGAGCAGTTCTTC.

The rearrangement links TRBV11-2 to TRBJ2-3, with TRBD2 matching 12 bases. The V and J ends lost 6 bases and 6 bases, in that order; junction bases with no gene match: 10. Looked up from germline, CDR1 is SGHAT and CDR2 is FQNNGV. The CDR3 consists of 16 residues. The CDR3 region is CASSRTSGRYKDTQYF. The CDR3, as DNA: TGTGCCAGCAGTCGAACTAGCGGGAGGTATAAGGATACGCAGTATTTT.

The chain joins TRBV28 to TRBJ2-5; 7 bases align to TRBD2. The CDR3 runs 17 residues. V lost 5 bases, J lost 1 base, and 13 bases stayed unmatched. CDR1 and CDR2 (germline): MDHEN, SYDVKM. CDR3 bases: TGTGCCAGCAGTGGGTCGGGAGGCCCGAGACCCCAAGAGACCCAGTACTTC. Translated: CASSGSGGPRPQETQYF.

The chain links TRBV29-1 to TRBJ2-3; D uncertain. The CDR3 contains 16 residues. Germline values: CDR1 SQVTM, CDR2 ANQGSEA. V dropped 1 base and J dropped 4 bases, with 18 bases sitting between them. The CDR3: CSVEGPFPAVADTQYF. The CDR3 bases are TGCAGCGTTGAAGGCCCTTTCCCGGCCGTGGCAGATACGCAGTATTTT.

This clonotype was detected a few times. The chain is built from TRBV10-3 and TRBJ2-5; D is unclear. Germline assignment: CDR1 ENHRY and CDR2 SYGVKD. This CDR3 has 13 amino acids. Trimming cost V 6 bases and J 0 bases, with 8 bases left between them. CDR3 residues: CAISQDNQETQYF. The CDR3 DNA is TGTGCCATCAGCCAAGACAACCAAGAGACCCAGTACTTC.

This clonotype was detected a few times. In nucleotides, the CDR3 is TGTGCCATCAGTGAGTCGATGGAGACCCAGTACTTC. Translated, it gives CAISESMETQYF. The chain carries TRBV10-3 and TRBJ2-5; no firm D call. V was clipped by 0 bases and J by 5 bases, with 4 bases between them. This CDR3 has 12 residues. Germline V lookup: CDR1 ENHRY, CDR2 SYGVKD.